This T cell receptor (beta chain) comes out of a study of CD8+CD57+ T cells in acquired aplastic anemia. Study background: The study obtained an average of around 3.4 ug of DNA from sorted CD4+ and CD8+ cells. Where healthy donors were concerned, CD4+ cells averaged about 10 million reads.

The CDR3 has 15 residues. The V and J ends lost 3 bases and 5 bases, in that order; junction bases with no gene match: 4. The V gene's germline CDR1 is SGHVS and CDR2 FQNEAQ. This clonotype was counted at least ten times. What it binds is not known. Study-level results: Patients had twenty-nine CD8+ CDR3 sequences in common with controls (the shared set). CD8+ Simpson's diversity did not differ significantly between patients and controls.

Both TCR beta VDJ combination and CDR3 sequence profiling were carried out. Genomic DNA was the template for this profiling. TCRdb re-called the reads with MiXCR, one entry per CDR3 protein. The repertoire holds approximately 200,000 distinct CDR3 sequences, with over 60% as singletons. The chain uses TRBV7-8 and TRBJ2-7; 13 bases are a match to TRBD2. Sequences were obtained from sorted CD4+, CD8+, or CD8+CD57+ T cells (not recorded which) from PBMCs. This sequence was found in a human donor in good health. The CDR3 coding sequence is TGTGCCAGCAGCTTGACTAGCGGGAGGTTTGACGAGCAGTACTTC. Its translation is CASSLTSGRFDEQYF.